This record looks at one TCR beta chain sequence and its context. Ages ranged from roughly 18 to 100 years, with residence in about 24 US areas. V was shortened by 6 bases and J by 3 bases, with 18 bases between the two germline ends. Germline V gene sequence: CDR1 SQVTM, CDR2 ANQGSEA. The CDR3 is 15 residues long. These data are taken from a study of blood T cell repertoires in COVID-19. Overall study context: The United States, Italy and Spain were the sources of the acute and convalescent COVID-19 samples. Sources were T cells, B-cell-depleted T cells, or PBMCs; the material itself was cDNA or gDNA.

Original processing notes: The assay estimated nucleated cells by amplifying reference gene primers. Profiling relied on immunoSEQ multiplex PCR, and the TCRdb table lists in-frame clones only, not all of them. The V and J calls and clone size come from that table; D and trimming were worked out from the DNA. The sample lists 350,000 to 400,000 clones, around 87% occurring once. Sequences were obtained from PBMCs or T cells enriched from blood (not recorded which). The chain has TRBV29-1 and TRBJ1-5, with TRBD1 as a possible D gene (6 bases). The origin of this receptor is a man aged 35-49 years in a cohort exposed to, infected with or recovered from COVID-19 (not recorded which). CDR3 nucleotide sequence: TGCAGCGTCCAATCCCAGGGGACCCCCAATCAGCCCCAGCATTTT. This gives the protein CSVQSQGTPNQPQHF.